These T cell receptor beta chains were read from a single sample in a study of cytomegalovirus exposure and HLA in healthy donors. TCRdb's copy holds only in-frame clones and misses some; the assay was immunoSEQ multiplex PCR. The repertoire holds approximately 160,000 clones, with around 80% as singletons. Sequenced sample: PBMCs. All receptors derive from a man aged 40-49 years in good health and CMV-seronegative. CDR3s include the opening cysteine and the closing phenylalanine or tryptophan. The D gene is left open where the match is weak. Expanded clones get a size class; other rows say once, few or many, or leave the size out.

J gene,D gene,V gene,clone size,CDR3 protein,CDR3 DNA
TRBJ1-2,-,TRBV19,few,CASSMEKSNYGYTF,TGTGCCAGTAGTATGGAGAAGTCCAACTATGGCTACACCTTC
TRBJ1-2,TRBD1,TRBV30,-,CAWARDSEGHGYTF,TGTGCCTGGGCAAGGGACAGCGAGGGGCATGGCTACACCTTC
TRBJ2-1,-,TRBV2,-,CASSEEGLTYNEQFF,TGTGCCAGCAGTGAGGAGGGGCTAACCTACAATGAGCAGTTCTTC
TRBJ2-7,-,TRBV10-2,-,CASSESPSPTDEQYF,TGCGCCAGCAGTGAGTCGCCCTCCCCCACGGACGAGCAGTACTTC
TRBJ2-1,TRBD2,TRBV2,-,CASMRSSGATYNEQFF,TGTGCCAGCATGAGGTCTAGCGGGGCCACCTACAATGAGCAGTTCTTC
TRBJ2-2,-,TRBV6-5,-,CASNRQTGELFF,TGTGCCAGCAACAGACAAACCGGGGAGCTGTTTTTT
TRBJ2-3,-,TRBV7-9,-,CASSLGASTDTQYF,TGTGCCAGCAGCCTAGGGGCCTCCACAGATACGCAGTATTTT
TRBJ2-1,TRBD2,TRBV5-4,-,CASSLGLAGGPYEQFF,TGTGCCAGCAGCTTGGGACTAGCGGGAGGGCCCTATGAGCAGTTCTTC
TRBJ1-4,TRBD1,TRBV11-2,few,CASSLDLRDRGNEKLFF,TGTGCCAGCAGCTTAGATCTGCGGGACAGGGGGAATGAAAAACTGTTTTTT
TRBJ2-5,TRBD2,TRBV10-3,-,CAISGVAGYQETQYF,TGTGCCATCAGTGGGGTAGCGGGGTACCAAGAGACCCAGTACTTC
TRBJ2-1,-,TRBV7-9,-,CASSSPDYLYNEQFF,TGTGCCAGCAGCTCCCCCGACTACCTCTACAATGAGCAGTTCTTC
TRBJ2-3,-,TRBV9,-,CASSVGQGDGTDTQYF,TGTGCCAGCAGCGTAGGCCAGGGTGATGGCACAGATACGCAGTATTTT
TRBJ2-1,TRBD2,TRBV2,-,CASSERLAGSSYNEQFF,TGTGCCAGCAGTGAACGACTAGCGGGGAGCTCCTACAATGAGCAGTTCTTC
TRBJ2-2,TRBD2,TRBV9,-,CASSVLAGLTGELFF,TGTGCCAGCAGCGTGCTAGCGGGACTCACCGGGGAGCTGTTTTTT
TRBJ1-5,-,TRBV9,-,CASSVGPGNQPQHF,TGTGCCAGCAGCGTAGGGCCAGGGAATCAGCCCCAGCATTTT
TRBJ1-5,-,TRBV7-2,-,CASSLQNNQPQHF,TGTGCCAGCAGTCTCCAGAACAATCAGCCCCAGCATTTT
TRBJ1-4,-,TRBV5-1,-,CASSFQGGINEKLFF,TGCGCCAGCAGCTTTCAAGGGGGAATTAATGAAAAACTGTTTTTT
TRBJ1-1,-,TRBV15,once,CATSSGMNTEAFF,TGTGCCACCAGCAGTGGCATGAACACTGAAGCTTTCTTT
TRBJ1-4,-,TRBV7-6,-,CASSLLKPVGNEKLFF,TGTGCCAGCAGCTTATTGAAACCGGTTGGTAATGAAAAACTGTTTTTT
TRBJ1-5,TRBD1,TRBV5-1,few,CASSSSPWDRGRGGNQPQHF,TGCGCCAGCAGCTCCTCACCGTGGGACAGGGGGCGAGGAGGCAATCAGCCCCAGCATTTT
TRBJ2-1,-,TRBV29-1,-,CSVEPGPNEQFF,TGCAGCGTTGAACCAGGGCCCAATGAGCAGTTCTTC
TRBJ1-1,TRBD1,TRBV9,-,CASSRDRVNTEAFF,TGTGCCAGCAGCCGCGACAGGGTGAACACTGAAGCTTTCTTT